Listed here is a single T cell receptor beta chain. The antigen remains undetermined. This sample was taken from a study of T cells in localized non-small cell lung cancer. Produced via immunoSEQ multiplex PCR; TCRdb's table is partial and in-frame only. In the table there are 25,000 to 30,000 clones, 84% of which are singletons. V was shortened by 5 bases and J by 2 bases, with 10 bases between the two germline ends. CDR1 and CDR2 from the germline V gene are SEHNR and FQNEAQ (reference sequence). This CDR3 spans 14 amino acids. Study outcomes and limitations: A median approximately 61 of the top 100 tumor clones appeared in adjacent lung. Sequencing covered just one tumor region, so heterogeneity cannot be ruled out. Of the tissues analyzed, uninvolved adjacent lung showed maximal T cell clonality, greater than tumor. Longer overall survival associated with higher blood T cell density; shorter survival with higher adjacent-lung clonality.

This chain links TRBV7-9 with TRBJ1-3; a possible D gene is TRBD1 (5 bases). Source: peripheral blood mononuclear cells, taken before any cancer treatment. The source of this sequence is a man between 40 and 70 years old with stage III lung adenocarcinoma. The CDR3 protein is CASSRWDAGNTIYF. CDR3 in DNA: TGTGCCAGCAGCAGATGGGACGCTGGAAACACCATATATTTT. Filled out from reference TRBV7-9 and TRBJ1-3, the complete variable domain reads DTGVSQNPRHKITKRGQNVTFRCDPISEHNRLYWYRQTLGQGPEFLTYFQNEAQLEKSRLLSDRFSAERPKGSFSTLEIQRTEQGDSAMYLCASSRWDAGNTIYFGEGSWLTVV.